In this sample, the clone carrying this T cell receptor beta chain turned up many times. Its antigen remains unidentified. The CDR3 is cut off 3 residues early in the read; its end comes from the germline J gene. This table comes from immunoSEQ multiplex PCR, and its TCRdb copy is limited to in-frame clones, with some not included. Recorded here are under 30,000 clones, none singletons. Germline V gene lookup returns CDR1 SGHDN and CDR2 FVKESK. Trimming took 6 bases from V and 7 from J; bases not matched to a gene: 6. The CDR3 length is 14 residues. The sample originates from a study of T cell clonality in common variable immunodeficiency. Study-wide results and caveats: In common variable immunodeficiency, TCR beta chains reportedly carried fewer deletions and N-nucleotide insertions.

The chain recombines TRBV14 with TRBJ1-4, with TRBD1 identical over 9 bases. What was sequenced was peripheral blood mononuclear cells. The receptor was derived from a human donor with common variable immunodeficiency. CDR3 DNA, as far as it was read: TGTGCCAGCAGTCTCGACAGGGGGGCTGAAAAA. This codes for CASSLDRGAEK. The entire CDR3 sequence reads CASSLDRGAEKLFF.